The 5 T cell receptor beta chains listed next were all sequenced from one sample in a study of blood T cell repertoires in COVID-19. The protocol was immunoSEQ multiplex PCR, while the TCRdb copy is restricted to in-frame clones and leaves out a portion. This sample carries around 24,000 clones, about 84% of them seen once, and the ten largest clones take under 60%. Input material: peripheral blood. These receptors came from a middle-aged man with active or convalescent COVID-19.

V and J are TRBV2 and TRBJ1-2, with 7 bases aligning to TRBD1. The germline gives CDR1 SNHLY, CDR2 FYNNEI. The CDR3 totals 14 residues. Trimming removed 1 base from V and 4 bases from J; junction bases left unmatched: 3. The CDR3 DNA follows: TGTGCCAGCAGTGAAGTGACAGGGAGCTATGGCTACACCTTC. Translated: CASSEVTGSYGYTF.

The chain employs TRBV18 and TRBJ2-1, with a possible D match to TRBD1 (5 bases). The CDR3 loop spans 15 amino acids. Germline V gene lookup returns CDR1 KGHSH and CDR2 LQKENI. The V end was cut by 6 bases, the J end by 4 bases, with 16 bases between. The chain's CDR3 is CASSLDPGAYNEQFF. CDR3 coding DNA: TGTGCCAGCTCTCTAGACCCTGGGGCTTACAATGAGCAGTTCTTC.

The DNA of the CDR3 is TGTGCCATCAGTGAGTCGAAGGTTAGCGGGAGTTTATACGAGCAGTACTTC. Translation: CAISESKVSGSLYEQYF. The V call is TRBV10-3, the J call TRBJ2-7, with 9 bases fitting TRBD2. Germline trimming cut 0 bases from V and 4 bases from J; bases unmatched to any gene: 10. This CDR3 has 17 amino acids. CDR1 is ENHRY, CDR2 SYGVKD, per germline.

This clone was counted a few times. The V and J genes are TRBV4-2 and TRBJ2-3; 8 bases are a match to TRBD2. Trimming removed 3 bases from V and 3 bases from J; junction bases left unmatched: 5. The CDR3 is 15 residues long. The germline gives CDR1 LGHNA, CDR2 YNFKEQ. CDR3 amino acids: CASSQSGGGTDTQYF. The CDR3 region has the DNA TGTGCCAGCAGCCAGAGCGGGGGTGGGACAGATACGCAGTATTTT.

V gene TRBV30 combines with J gene TRBJ1-2; no reliable D call. Germline V lookup: CDR1 GTSNPN, CDR2 SVGIG (reference sequence). V was clipped by 4 bases and J by 0 bases, with 9 bases between them. The CDR3 runs to 13 residues. The DNA for the CDR3 is TGTGCCTGGACCATTGGAGCTAACTATGGCTACACCTTC. The encoded protein is CAWTIGANYGYTF.